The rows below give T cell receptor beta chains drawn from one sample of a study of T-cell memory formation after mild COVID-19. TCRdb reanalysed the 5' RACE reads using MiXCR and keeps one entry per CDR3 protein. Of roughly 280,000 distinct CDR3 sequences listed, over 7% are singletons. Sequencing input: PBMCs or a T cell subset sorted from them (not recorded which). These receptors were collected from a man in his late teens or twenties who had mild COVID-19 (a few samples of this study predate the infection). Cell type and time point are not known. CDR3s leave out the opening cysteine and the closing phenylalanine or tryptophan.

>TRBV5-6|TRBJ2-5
ASSWRPSAEETQY
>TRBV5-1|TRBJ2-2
ASSSSARGTGELF
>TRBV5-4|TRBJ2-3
ASSLALRGGTDTQY
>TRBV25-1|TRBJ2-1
ASSRDIEDNEQF
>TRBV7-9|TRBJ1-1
ASSLEVVGEAF
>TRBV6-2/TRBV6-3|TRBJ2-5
ASNPGPGLAGRGETQY
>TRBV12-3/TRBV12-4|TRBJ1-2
ANPTESSRGYT
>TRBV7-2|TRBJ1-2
ASSLANIAGWT
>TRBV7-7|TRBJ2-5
ASTRGLNLQETQY
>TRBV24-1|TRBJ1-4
ATSDGGRGGKLF
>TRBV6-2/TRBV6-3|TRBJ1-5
ASKAGDGQPQH
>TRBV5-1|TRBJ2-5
ASSLVGGGGETQY
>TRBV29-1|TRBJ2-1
SVARGLSDNEQF
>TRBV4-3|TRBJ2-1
ASSQEPGGTYHEQF
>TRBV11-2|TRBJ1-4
ASSPAGLRPFGEKLF
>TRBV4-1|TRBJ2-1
ASSHVYRHSSYNEQF
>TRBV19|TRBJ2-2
ASSRGLAGVSAVGELF
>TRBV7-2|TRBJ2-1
ASSAAGVSSYNEQF
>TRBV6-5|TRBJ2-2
ASTRRAGAGPGELF
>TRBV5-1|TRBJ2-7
ASSLRNTASYEQY
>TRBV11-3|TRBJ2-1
ASSPSGWNEQF
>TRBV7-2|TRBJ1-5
ASSLEPGQPQH
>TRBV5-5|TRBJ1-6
ASSPWTGQPNSPLH
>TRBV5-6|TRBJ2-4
ASSLGVDRPGIQY
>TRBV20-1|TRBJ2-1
SALTRGTNEQF
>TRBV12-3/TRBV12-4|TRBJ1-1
ASIMSPLPGGVDTEAF
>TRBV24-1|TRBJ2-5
ATSGTNQETQY
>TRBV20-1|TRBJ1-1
SVGGEKAF
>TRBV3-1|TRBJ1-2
ASSQGTKGVSGYT
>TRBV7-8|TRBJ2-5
ASSLWANSETQY
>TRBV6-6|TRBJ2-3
ASSPRVVLGIDTQY
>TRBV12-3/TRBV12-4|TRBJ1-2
ASTLQGENYGYT
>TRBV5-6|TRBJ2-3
ASSFPQDTQY
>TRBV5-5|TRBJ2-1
ASSLAWGPYNEQF
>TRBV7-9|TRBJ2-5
ASSQRTSGVRETQY
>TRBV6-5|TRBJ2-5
ASSPSGGEWETQY
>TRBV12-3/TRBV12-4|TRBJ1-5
ASTPTGGIQH
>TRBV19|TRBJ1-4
ASSIRSLGEGEKLF